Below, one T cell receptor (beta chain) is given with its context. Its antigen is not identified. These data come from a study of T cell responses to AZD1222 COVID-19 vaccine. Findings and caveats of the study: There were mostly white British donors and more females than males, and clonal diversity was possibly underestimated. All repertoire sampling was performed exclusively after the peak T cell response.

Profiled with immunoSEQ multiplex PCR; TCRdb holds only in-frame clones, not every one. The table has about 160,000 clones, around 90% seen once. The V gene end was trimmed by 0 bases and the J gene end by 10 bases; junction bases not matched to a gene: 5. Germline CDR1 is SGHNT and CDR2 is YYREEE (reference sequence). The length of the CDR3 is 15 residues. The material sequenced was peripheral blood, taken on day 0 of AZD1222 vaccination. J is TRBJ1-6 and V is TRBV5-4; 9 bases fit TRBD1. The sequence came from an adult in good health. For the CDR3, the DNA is TGTGCCAGCAGCTTGGCCGGGACAGGGCCCTCACCCCTCCACTTT. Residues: CASSLAGTGPSPLHF.